Listed here are 10 T cell receptor beta chains from one sample, sequenced in a study of cytomegalovirus exposure and HLA in healthy donors. Produced via immunoSEQ multiplex PCR; TCRdb's table is partial and in-frame only. The sample has 130,000 to 150,000 clones, 87% seen once; the top ten hold 3.5% to 5.5%. Sequencing was done on a sample of PBMCs. The receptors were sampled from a man younger than 35 in good health and CMV-seropositive.

The rearrangement uses TRBV11-2 and TRBJ1-1, with D tentatively TRBD1 (5 bases). Trimming stripped 4 bases from V and 6 bases from J, with 18 bases between. Germline CDR1 SGHAT, CDR2 FQNNGV. This CDR3 spans 15 amino acids. The DNA of the CDR3 is TGTGCCAGCAGCTCCCCGCGGGGCCGGGGCTCTGAAGCTTTCTTT. It codes for CASSSPRGRGSEAFF.

The chain links TRBV5-1 to TRBJ2-5; possible D gene TRBD1, 5 bases. Deletions cut 0 bases from V and 2 bases from J, with 8 bases between. The CDR3 consists of 14 residues. Per germline, CDR1 SGHRS and CDR2 YFSETQ. DNA of the CDR3: TGCGCCAGCAGCTTGGGGTCAGGGCAAGAGACCCAGTACTTC. As protein: CASSLGSGQETQYF. Filled out from reference TRBV5-1 and TRBJ2-5, the complete variable domain reads KAGVTQTPRYLIKTRGQQVTLSCSPISGHRSVSWYQQTPGQGLQFLFEYFSETQRNKGNFPGRFSGRQFSNSRSEMNVSTLELGDSALYLCASSLGSGQETQYFGPGTRLLVL.

The CDR3 nucleotides are TGTGCCACTTCAGACAGAGTTGAAGCTTTCTTT. Translated, it gives CATSDRVEAFF. The chain combines TRBV15 with TRBJ1-1, with D tentatively TRBD1 (5 bases). The germline CDR1 and CDR2 sequences are LNHNV and YYDKDF (reference sequence). V dropped 9 bases and J dropped 7 bases, with 12 bases sitting between them. The CDR3 totals 11 residues. Together with reference TRBV15 and TRBJ1-1, the CDR3 gives the full variable domain: DAMVIQNPRYQVTQFGKPVTLSCSQTLNHNVMYWYQQKSSQAPKLLFHYYDKDFNNEADTPDNFQSRRPNTSFCFLDIRSPGLGDTAMYLCATSDRVEAFFGQGTRLTVV.

The chain combines TRBV19 with TRBJ2-5; 8 bases match TRBD1. The trim removed 6 bases at V and 5 bases at J, leaving 5 bases unmatched. The CDR3 totals 13 residues. CDR1 is LNHDA and CDR2 is SQIVND in the germline V gene (reference sequence). The CDR3 nucleotides read TGTGCCAGTAGACAAGACAGGGGTGAGACCCAGTACTTC. Residues: CASRQDRGETQYF.

The CDR3, as DNA: TGTGCCAGCAGCAACGGACAGGGTTTCTCTGGAAACACCATATATTTT. This translates into CASSNGQGFSGNTIYF. The chain couples TRBV9 to TRBJ1-3, with 8 bases that match TRBD1. From germline, CDR1 is SGDLS and CDR2 YYNGEE. V was clipped by 4 bases and J by 0 bases; unmatched bases: 6. This CDR3 is built from 16 residues.

This chain links TRBV6-1 with TRBJ2-7, with D tentatively TRBD1 (5 bases). There are 15 residues in the CDR3. Per germline, CDR1 MNHNS and CDR2 SASEGT. Trimming removed 3 bases at V and 3 bases at J, with 15 bases between. This CDR3 is CASSDPPRVIYEQYF. In DNA form, the CDR3 reads TGTGCCAGCAGTGATCCACCCAGGGTAATCTACGAGCAGTACTTC.

The chain has TRBV7-8 and TRBJ1-1; maybe TRBD1 (5 bases). Germline loops: CDR1 SGHVS, CDR2 FQNEAQ. V shed 3 bases and J shed 5 bases, with 10 bases lying between them. The CDR3 runs 13 residues. CDR3 protein: CASSFRQLTEAFF. CDR3 nucleotides: TGTGCCAGCAGCTTCCGACAGTTAACTGAAGCTTTCTTT.

The chain joins TRBV5-1 to TRBJ2-7; D not certain. Germline CDR1 and CDR2: SGHRS and YFSETQ. There are 14 residues in the CDR3. V lost 3 bases to trimming and J lost 2 bases, with 12 bases between them. This CDR3 reads CASSYGTLTYEQYF. CDR3 DNA: TGCGCCAGCAGCTACGGTACCTTGACCTACGAGCAGTACTTC. Complete variable domain (other parts from reference TRBV5-1 and TRBJ2-7): KAGVTQTPRYLIKTRGQQVTLSCSPISGHRSVSWYQQTPGQGLQFLFEYFSETQRNKGNFPGRFSGRQFSNSRSEMNVSTLELGDSALYLCASSYGTLTYEQYFGPGTRLTVT.

V and J are TRBV5-1 and TRBJ2-3; the match to TRBD2 covers 14 bases. The V segment lost 4 bases and the J segment 4 bases; nucleotides outside the gene matches: 5. Looked up from germline, CDR1 is SGHRS and CDR2 is YFSETQ. The CDR3 spans 16 residues. CDR3 bases: TGCGCCAGCAGCCAAGGGACTAGCGGGAGCCCAGATACGCAGTATTTT. It codes for CASSQGTSGSPDTQYF. The whole variable domain, remainder taken from reference TRBV5-1 and TRBJ2-3, is KAGVTQTPRYLIKTRGQQVTLSCSPISGHRSVSWYQQTPGQGLQFLFEYFSETQRNKGNFPGRFSGRQFSNSRSEMNVSTLELGDSALYLCASSQGTSGSPDTQYFGPGTRLTVL.

The chain recombines TRBV28 with TRBJ1-2; D is unresolved. The CDR3 extends over 12 amino acids. Germline values: CDR1 MDHEN, CDR2 SYDVKM. Trimming removed 2 bases at V and 3 bases at J, with 4 bases between. CDR3 in DNA: TGTGCCAGCAGTTTAGGAGACTATGGCTACACCTTC. This translates into CASSLGDYGYTF.